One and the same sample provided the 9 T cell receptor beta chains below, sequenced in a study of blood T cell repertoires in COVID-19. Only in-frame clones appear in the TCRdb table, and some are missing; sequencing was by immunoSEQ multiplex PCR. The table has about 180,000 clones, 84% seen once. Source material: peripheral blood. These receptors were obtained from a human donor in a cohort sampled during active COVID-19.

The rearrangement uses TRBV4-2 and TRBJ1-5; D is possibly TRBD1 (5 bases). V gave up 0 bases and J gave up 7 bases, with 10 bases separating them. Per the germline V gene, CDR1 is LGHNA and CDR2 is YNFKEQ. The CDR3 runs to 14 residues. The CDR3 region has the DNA TGTGCCAGCAGCCAAGATGCAGGGAACCAGCCCCAGCATTTT. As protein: CASSQDAGNQPQHF.

CDR3 residues: CASSLRDRNYNEQFF. The CDR3 DNA sequence: TGTGCCAGCTCCCTCCGGGACAGGAATTACAATGAGCAGTTCTTC. V gene TRBV18 combines with J gene TRBJ2-1; 8 nucleotides align to TRBD1. This CDR3 region has 15 residues. The junction had 8 bases not matched to a gene; V was cut back by 6 bases and J by 4 bases. Germline V gene sequence: CDR1 KGHSH, CDR2 LQKENI.

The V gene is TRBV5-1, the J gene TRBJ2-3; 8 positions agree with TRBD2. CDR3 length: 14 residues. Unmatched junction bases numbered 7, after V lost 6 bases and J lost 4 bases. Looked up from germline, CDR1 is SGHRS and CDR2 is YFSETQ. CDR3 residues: CASTSHGGADTQYF. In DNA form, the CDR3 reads TGCGCCAGCACCTCGCACGGGGGGGCAGATACGCAGTATTTT.

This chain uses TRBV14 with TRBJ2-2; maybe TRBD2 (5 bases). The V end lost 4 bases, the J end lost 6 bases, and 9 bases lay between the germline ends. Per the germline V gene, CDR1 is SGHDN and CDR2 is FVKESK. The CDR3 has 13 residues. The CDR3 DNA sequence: TGTGCCAGCAGCCGAAGAGGGCCCGGGGAGCTGTTTTTT. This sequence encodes CASSRRGPGELFF.

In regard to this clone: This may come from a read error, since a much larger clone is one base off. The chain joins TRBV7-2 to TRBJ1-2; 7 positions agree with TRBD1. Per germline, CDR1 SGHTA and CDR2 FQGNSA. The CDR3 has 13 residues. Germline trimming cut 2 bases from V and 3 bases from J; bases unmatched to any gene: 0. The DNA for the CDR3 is TGTGCCAGCAGCTTAACAGGGGACTATGGCTACACCTTC. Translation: CASSLTGDYGYTF.

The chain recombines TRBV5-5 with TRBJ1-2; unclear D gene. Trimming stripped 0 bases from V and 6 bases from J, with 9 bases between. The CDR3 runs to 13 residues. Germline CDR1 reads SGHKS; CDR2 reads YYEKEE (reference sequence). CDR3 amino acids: CASSLAFPHGYTF. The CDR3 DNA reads TGTGCCAGCAGCTTGGCGTTCCCCCATGGCTACACCTTC.

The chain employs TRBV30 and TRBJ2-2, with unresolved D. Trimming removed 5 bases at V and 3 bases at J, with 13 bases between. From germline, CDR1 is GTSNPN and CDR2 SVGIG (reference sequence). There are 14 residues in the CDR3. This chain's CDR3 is CAWAPGHYTGELFF. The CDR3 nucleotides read TGTGCCTGGGCCCCCGGTCATTACACCGGGGAGCTGTTTTTT.

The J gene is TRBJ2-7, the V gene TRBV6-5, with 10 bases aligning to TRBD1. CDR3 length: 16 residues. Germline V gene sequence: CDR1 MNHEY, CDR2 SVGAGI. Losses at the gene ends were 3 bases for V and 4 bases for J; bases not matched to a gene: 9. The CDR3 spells CASSYWVGQGMYEQYF. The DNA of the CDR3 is TGTGCCAGCAGTTATTGGGTGGGACAGGGGATGTACGAGCAGTACTTC.

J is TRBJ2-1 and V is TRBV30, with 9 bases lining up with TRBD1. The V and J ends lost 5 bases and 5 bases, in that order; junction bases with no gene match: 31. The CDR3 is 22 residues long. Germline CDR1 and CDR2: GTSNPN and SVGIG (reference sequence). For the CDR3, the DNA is TGTGCCTGGGGCACCGGGAAAGAACTGGGGACAGGGACATGGAGGGGGCACAATGAGCAGTTCTTC. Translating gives CAWGTGKELGTGTWRGHNEQFF.